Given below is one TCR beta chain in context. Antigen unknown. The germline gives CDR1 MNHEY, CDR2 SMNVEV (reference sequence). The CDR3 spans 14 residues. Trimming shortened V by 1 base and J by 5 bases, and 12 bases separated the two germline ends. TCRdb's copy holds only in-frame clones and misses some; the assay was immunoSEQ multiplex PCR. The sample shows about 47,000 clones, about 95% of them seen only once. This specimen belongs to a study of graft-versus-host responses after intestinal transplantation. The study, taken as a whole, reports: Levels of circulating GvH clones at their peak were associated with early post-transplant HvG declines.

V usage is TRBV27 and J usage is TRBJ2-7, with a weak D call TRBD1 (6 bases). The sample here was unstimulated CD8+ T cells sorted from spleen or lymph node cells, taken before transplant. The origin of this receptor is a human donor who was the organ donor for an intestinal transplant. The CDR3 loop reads CASSLLQGTDEQYF. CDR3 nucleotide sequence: TGTGCCAGCAGTTTATTACAGGGAACCGACGAGCAGTACTTC.